This TCR beta chain is drawn from a study of blood T cell repertoires in COVID-19. Study overall: Samples came from the United States, Italy and Spain, spanning acute and convalescent COVID-19. The cDNA or gDNA used as material had been derived from T cells, B-cell-depleted T cells, or PBMCs.

The CDR3 sequence is 14 residues long. The junction had 5 bases not matched to a gene; V was cut back by 5 bases and J by 7 bases. Germline CDR1 MNHEY, CDR2 SVGEGT. In the source study's methods: Amplification from reference gene primers served as the basis for estimated nucleated cell counts. Profiled with immunoSEQ multiplex PCR; TCRdb holds only in-frame clones, not every one. For V, J and clone size, that table is used; D and trimming come from the DNA. The sample includes more than 85,000 clones, more than 75% seen only once; the top ten take approximately 3.3%. The chain carries TRBV6-2 or TRBV6-3 and TRBJ1-6; TRBD1 agrees at 7 bases. The sequence was collected from a woman in her forties or fifties with acute or convalescent COVID-19. Material for sequencing was peripheral blood. CDR3 amino acids: CASSTGQPNSPLHF. The CDR3 region has the DNA TGTGCCAGCAGTACGGGACAGCCCAATTCACCCCTCCACTTT.